This T cell receptor beta chain was recorded in a study of CD8+ T cells in alopecia areata. RNA, once extracted, was reverse transcribed into cDNA for use as the sequencing template. Assay used: immunoSEQ multiplex PCR; TCRdb lists only in-frame clones, some missing. The sample contains 250,000 or so clones, 67% of which appear only once. Trimming took 6 bases from V and 0 from J, leaving 17 bases between them. The CDR3 length is 16 residues. Germline V gene sequence: CDR1 SNHLY, CDR2 FYNNEI. This sample comprised CD4+ T cells sorted from blood, obtained at week 0. The chain joins TRBV2 to TRBJ1-1, with a possible D match to TRBD1 (5 bases). The TCR comes from a human donor with alopecia areata. CDR3 region: CASRDLTDILNTEAFF. The CDR3 bases are TGTGCCAGCAGGGATCTGACAGACATCCTGAACACTGAAGCTTTCTTT. Supplemented by reference TRBV2 and TRBJ1-1, the full variable domain reads EPEVTQTPSHQVTQMGQEVILRCVPISNHLYFYWYRQILGQKVEFLVSFYNNEISEKSEIFDDQFSVERPDGSNFTLKIRSTKLEDSAMYFCASRDLTDILNTEAFFGQGTRLTVV.